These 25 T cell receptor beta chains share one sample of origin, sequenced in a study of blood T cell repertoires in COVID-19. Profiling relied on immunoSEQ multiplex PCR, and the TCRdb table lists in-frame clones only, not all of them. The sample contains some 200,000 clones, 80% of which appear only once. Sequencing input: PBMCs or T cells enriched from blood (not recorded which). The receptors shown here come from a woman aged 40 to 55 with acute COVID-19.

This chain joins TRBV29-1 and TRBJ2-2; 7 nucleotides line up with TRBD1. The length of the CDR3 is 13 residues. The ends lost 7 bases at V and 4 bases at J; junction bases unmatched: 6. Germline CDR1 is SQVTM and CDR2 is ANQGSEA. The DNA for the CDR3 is TGCAGCGCACAGGGGTCGGGCACCGGGGAGCTGTTTTTT. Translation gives CSAQGSGTGELFF.

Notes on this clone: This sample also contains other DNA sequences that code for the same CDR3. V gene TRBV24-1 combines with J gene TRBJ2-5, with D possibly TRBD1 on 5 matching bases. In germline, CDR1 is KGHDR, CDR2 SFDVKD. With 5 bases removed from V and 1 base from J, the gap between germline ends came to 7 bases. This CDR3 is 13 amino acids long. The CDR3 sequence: CATSGGSQETQYF. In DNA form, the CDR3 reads TGTGCCACCAGTGGGGGCAGCCAAGAGACCCAGTACTTC.

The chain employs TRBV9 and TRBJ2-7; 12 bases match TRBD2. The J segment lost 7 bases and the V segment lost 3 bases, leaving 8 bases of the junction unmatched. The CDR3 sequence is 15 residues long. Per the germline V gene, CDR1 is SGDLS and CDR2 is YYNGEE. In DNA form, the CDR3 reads TGTGCCAGCAGCGCGTCTAGCGGGGGGGCCCGAGAGCAGTACTTC. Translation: CASSASSGGAREQYF.

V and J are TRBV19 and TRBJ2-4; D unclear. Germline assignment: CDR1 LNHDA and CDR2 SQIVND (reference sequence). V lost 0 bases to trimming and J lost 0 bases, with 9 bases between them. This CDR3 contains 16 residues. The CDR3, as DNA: TGTGCCAGTAGTATAGATTATAGTTTAGCCAAAAACATTCAGTACTTC. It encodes CASSIDYSLAKNIQYF.

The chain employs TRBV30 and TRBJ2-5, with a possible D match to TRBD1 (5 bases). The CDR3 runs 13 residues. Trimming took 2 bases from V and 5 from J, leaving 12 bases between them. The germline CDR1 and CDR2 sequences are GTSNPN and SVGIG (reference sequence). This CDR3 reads CAWSMKGAETQYF. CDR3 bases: TGTGCCTGGAGTATGAAAGGGGCGGAGACCCAGTACTTC.

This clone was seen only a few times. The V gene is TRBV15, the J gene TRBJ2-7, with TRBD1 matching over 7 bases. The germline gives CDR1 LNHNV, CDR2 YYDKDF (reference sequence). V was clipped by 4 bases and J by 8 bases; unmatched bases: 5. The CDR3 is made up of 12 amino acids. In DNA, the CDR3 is TGTGCCACCAGCACCGGGACAGCCCAGCAGTACTTC. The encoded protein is CATSTGTAQQYF.

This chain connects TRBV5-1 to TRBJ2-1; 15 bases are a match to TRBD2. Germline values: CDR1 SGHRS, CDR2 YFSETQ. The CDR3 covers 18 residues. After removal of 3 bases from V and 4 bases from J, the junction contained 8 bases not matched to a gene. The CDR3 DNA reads TGCGCCAGCAGCTCCGGGACTAGCGGGAGGCTGCAATACAATGAGCAGTTCTTC. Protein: CASSSGTSGRLQYNEQFF.

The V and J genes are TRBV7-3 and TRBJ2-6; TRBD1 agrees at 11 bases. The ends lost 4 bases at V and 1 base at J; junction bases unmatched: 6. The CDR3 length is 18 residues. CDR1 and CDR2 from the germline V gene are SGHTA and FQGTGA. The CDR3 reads CASSSMDRGHSGANVLTF. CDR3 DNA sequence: TGTGCCAGCAGCTCTATGGACAGGGGGCATTCTGGGGCCAACGTCCTGACTTTC.

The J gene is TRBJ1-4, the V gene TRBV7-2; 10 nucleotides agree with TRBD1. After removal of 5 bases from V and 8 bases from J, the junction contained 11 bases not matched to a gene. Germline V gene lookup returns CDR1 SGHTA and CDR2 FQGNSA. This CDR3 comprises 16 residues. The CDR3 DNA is TGTGCCAGCAGCCCTCGGGACAGGGGTGGAGCGGAAAAACTGTTTTTT. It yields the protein CASSPRDRGGAEKLFF.

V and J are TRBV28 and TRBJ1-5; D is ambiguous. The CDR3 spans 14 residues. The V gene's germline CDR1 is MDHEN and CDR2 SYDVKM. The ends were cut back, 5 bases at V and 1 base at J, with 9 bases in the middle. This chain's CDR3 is CASSPNLSNQPQHF. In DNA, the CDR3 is TGTGCCAGCAGTCCGAATCTAAGCAATCAGCCCCAGCATTTT.

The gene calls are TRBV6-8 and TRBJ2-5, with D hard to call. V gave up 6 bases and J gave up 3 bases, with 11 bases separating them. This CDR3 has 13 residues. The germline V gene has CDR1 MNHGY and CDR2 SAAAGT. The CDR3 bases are TGTGCCAGCAGCCGACCCGAGGAAGAGACCCAGTACTTC. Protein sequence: CASSRPEEETQYF.

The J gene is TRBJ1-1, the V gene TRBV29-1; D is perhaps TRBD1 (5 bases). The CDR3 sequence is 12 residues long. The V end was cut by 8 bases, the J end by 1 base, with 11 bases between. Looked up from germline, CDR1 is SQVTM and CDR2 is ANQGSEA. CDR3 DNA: TGCAGCCTTGCGCAGGGGAACACTGAAGCTTTCTTT. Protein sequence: CSLAQGNTEAFF.

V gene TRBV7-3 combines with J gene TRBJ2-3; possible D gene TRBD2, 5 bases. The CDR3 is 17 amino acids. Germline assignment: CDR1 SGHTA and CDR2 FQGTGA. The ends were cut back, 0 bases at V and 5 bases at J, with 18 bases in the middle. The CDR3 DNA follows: TGTGCCAGCAGCTTAACCGGCGGGCAGGCTACTAAAGATACGCAGTATTTT. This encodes CASSLTGGQATKDTQYF.

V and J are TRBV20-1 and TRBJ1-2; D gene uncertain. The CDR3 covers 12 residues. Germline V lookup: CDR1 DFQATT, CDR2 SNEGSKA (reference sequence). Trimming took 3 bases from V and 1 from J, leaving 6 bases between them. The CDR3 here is CSASAFNYGYTF. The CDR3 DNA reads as TGCAGTGCTAGTGCGTTTAACTATGGCTACACCTTC.

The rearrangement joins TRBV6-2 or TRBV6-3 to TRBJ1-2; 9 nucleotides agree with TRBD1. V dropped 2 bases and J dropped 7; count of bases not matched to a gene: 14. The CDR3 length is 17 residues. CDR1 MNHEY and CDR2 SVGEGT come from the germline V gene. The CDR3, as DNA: TGTGCCAGCAGTTACGGTTCCCATCTCACAGGGGGCTTTGGCTACACCTTC. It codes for CASSYGSHLTGGFGYTF.

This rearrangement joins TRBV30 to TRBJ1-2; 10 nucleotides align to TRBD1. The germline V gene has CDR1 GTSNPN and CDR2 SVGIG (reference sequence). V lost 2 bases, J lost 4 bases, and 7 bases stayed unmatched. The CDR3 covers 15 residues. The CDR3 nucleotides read TGTGCCTGGAGTTATCCGGGACAGGGGACCTATGGCTACACCTTC. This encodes CAWSYPGQGTYGYTF.

The CDR3, as DNA: TGTGCCAGCAGTTTGGCCCTTAGCAATCAGCCCCAGCATTTT. Amino acid sequence: CASSLALSNQPQHF. The chain recombines TRBV28 with TRBJ1-5, with D unclear. This CDR3 has 14 residues. Trimming cost V 3 bases and J 0 bases, with 6 bases left between them. Germline V CDR1 and CDR2: MDHEN, SYDVKM.

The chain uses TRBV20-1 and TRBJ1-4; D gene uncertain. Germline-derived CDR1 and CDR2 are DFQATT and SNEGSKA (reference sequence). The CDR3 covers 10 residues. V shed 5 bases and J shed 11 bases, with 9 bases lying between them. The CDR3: CSAASWKLFF. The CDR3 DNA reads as TGCAGTGCTGCGTCTTGGAAACTGTTTTTT.

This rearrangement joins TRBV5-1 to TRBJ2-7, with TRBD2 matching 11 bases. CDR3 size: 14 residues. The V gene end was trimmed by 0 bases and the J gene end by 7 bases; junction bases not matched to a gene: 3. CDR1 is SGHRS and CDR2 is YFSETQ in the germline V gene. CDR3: CASSLGLAGREQYF. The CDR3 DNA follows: TGCGCCAGCAGCTTGGGACTAGCGGGGAGGGAGCAGTACTTC.

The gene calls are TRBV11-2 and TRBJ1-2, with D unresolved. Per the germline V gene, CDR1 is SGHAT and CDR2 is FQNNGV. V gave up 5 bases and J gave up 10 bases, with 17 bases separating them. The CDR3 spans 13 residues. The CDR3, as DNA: TGTGCCAGCAGCGTCAGCGGGATAGATGACTACACCTTC. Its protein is CASSVSGIDDYTF. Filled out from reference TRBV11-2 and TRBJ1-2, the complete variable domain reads EAGVAQSPRYKIIEKRQSVAFWCNPISGHATLYWYQQILGQGPKLLIQFQNNGVVDDSQLPKDRFSAERLKGVDSTLKIQPAKLEDSAVYLCASSVSGIDDYTFGSGTRLTVV.

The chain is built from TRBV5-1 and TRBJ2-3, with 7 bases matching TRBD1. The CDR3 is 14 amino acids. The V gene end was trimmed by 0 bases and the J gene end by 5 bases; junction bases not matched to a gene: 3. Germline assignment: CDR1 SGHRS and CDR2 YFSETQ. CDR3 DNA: TGCGCCAGCAGCTTGGCACAGGGGATAGATACGCAGTATTTT. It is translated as CASSLAQGIDTQYF.

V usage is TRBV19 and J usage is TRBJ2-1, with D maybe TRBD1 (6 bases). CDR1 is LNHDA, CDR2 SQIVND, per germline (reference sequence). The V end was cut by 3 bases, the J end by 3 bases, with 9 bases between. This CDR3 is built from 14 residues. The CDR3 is CASSIVRGYNEQFF. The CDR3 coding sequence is TGTGCCAGTAGTATTGTCAGGGGCTACAATGAGCAGTTCTTC.

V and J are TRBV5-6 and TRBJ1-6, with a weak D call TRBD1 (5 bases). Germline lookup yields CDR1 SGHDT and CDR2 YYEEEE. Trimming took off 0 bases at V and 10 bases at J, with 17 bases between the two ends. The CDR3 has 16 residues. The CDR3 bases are TGTGCCAGCAGCTTGGTTGGGCAGGGCGGAAGGTCACCCCTCCACTTT. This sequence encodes CASSLVGQGGRSPLHF.

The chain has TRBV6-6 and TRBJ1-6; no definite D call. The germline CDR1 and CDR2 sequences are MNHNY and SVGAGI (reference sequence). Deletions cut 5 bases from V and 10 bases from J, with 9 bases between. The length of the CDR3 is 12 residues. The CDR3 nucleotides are TGTGCCAGCAGTCCGGCCGGGTCACCCCTCCACTTT. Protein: CASSPAGSPLHF.

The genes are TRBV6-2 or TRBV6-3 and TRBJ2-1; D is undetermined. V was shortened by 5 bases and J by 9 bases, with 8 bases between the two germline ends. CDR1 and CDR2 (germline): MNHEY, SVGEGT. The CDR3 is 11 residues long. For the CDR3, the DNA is TGTGCCAGCAGTACCTTGCGTGAGCAGTTCTTC. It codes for CASSTLREQFF.